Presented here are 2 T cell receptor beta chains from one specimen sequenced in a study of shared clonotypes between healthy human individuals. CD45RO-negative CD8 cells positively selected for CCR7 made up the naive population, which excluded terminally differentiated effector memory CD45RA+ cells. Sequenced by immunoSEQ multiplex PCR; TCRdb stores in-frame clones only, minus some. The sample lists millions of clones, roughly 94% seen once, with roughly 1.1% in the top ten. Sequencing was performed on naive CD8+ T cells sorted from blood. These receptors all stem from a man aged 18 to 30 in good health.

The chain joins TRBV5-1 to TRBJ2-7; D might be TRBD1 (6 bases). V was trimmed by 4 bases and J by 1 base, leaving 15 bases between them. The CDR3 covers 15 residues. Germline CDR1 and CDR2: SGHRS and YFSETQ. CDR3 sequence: CASSPGQGYSYEQYF. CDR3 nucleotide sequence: TGCGCCAGCAGCCCTGGTCAGGGGTATTCCTACGAGCAGTACTTC. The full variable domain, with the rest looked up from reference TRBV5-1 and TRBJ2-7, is KAGVTQTPRYLIKTRGQQVTLSCSPISGHRSVSWYQQTPGQGLQFLFEYFSETQRNKGNFPGRFSGRQFSNSRSEMNVSTLELGDSALYLCASSPGQGYSYEQYFGPGTRLTVT.

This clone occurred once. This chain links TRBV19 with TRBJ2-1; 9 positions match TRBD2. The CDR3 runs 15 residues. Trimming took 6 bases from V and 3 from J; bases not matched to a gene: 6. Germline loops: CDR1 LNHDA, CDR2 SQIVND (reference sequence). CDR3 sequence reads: CASSVETSGYNEQFF. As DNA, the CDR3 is TGTGCCAGTAGCGTAGAGACTAGCGGCTACAATGAGCAGTTCTTC. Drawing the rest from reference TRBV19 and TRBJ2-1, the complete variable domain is DGGITQSPKYLFRKEGQNVTLSCEQNLNHDAMYWYRQDPGQGLRLIYYSQIVNDFQKGDIAEGYSVSREKKESFPLTVTSAQKNPTAFYLCASSVETSGYNEQFFGPGTRLTVL.